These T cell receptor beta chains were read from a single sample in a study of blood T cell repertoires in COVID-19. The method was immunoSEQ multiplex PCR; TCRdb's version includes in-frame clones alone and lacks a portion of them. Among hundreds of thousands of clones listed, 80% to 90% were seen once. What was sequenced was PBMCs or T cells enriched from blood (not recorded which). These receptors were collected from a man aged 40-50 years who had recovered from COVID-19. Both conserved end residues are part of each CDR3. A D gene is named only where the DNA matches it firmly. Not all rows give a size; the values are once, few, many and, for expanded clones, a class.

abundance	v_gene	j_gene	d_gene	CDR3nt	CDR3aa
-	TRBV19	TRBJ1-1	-	TGTGCCATCCAAAATCCGAACACTGAAGCTTTCTTT	CAIQNPNTEAFF
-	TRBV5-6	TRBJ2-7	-	TGTGCCAGCAGCTCCGACTCGCCAAAACGTTACGAGCAGTACTTC	CASSSDSPKRYEQYF
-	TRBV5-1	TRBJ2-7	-	TGCGCCAGCAGCTTGGAAAGCAGCGCCTCCTACGAGCAGTACTTC	CASSLESSASYEQYF
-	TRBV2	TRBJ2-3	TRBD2	TGTGCCAGCAGTGCGGCGGGAGGTTGGAGCACAGATACGCAGTATTTT	CASSAAGGWSTDTQYF
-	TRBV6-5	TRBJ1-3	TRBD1	TGTGCCAGCAGTTACGGTGGGCAGGGGGCTGGAAACACCATATATTTT	CASSYGGQGAGNTIYF
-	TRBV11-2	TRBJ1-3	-	TGTGCCAGCAGCTTAGCAGGGGTTGGAGGAAACACCATATATTTT	CASSLAGVGGNTIYF
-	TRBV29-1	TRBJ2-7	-	TGCAGCGCCCGGGACACCAGAAAATACGAGCAGTACTTC	CSARDTRKYEQYF
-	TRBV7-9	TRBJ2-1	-	TGTGCCAGCAGCTTAGAATTGGGGGGCAATGAGCAGTTCTTC	CASSLELGGNEQFF
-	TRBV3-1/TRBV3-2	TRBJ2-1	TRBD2	TGTGCCAGCAGCCCGTGGGATAGCGGGAGAAATGAGCAGTTCTTC	CASSPWDSGRNEQFF
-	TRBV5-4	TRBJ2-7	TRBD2	TGTGCCAGCAGCCCGGGGGGGCGCGCCTACGAGCAGTACTTC	CASSPGGRAYEQYF
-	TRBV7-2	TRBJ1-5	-	TGTGCCAGCAGCCTACAGGGTAATAGCAATCAGCCCCAGCATTTT	CASSLQGNSNQPQHF
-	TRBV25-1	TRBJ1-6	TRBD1	TGTGCCAGCAGTGTCGGACAGGGAGTTAATTCACCCCTCCACTTT	CASSVGQGVNSPLHF
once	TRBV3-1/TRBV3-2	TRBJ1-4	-	TGTGCCAGCAGCCGGTCGGGGGGCGAGAATGAAAAACTGTTTTTT	CASSRSGGENEKLFF